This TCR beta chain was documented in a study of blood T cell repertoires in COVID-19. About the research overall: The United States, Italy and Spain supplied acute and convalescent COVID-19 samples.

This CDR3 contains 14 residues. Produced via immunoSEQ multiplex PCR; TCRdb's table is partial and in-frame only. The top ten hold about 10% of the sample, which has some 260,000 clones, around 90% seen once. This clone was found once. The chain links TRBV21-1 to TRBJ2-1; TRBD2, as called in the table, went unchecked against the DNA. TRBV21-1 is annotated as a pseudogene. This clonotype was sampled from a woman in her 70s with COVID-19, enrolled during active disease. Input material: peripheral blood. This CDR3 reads CASSKVGGCNEQFF. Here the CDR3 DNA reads TGTGCCAGCAGCAAAGTGGGAGGATGCAATGAGCAGTTCTTC.